Shown below are 10 T cell receptor beta chains from a single sample sequenced in a study of fetal regulatory T cell absence and autoimmunity. Measured with immunoSEQ multiplex PCR; TCRdb has only the in-frame clones, and not every one. This table has approximately 49,000 clones, about 80% appearing once. The specimen was cord blood. The receptors stem from a newborn boy with IPEX syndrome.

The chain has TRBV18 and TRBJ2-7; TRBD2 matches at 15 bases. CDR3 length: 15 amino acids. V dropped 3 bases and J dropped 4; count of bases not matched to a gene: 1. Germline V gene sequence: CDR1 KGHSH, CDR2 LQKENI. CDR3 DNA sequence: TGTGCCAGCTCACCGGGGACTAGCGGGAGGTACGAGCAGTACTTC. Protein: CASSPGTSGRYEQYF.

The chain employs TRBV18 and TRBJ2-7; TRBD1 matches at 7 bases. CDR3 length: 14 amino acids. Germline lookup yields CDR1 KGHSH and CDR2 LQKENI. The V gene end was trimmed by 3 bases and the J gene end by 1 base; junction bases not matched to a gene: 3. The CDR3 DNA reads as TGTGCCAGCTCACCGGGACAGCTGTCCTACGAGCAGTACTTC. This encodes CASSPGQLSYEQYF.

The chain employs TRBV30 and TRBJ2-2, with D unresolved. V was pared by 3 bases and J by 4 bases, with 15 bases between. The CDR3 spans 15 residues. Germline CDR1 GTSNPN, CDR2 SVGIG (reference sequence). In nucleotides, the CDR3 is TGTGCCTGGAGCACAGTATCGGCGTCCACCGGGGAGCTGTTTTTT. Translated: CAWSTVSASTGELFF.

This clone was seen a single time. The V call is TRBV7-2, the J call TRBJ1-1, with a possible D match to TRBD1 (5 bases). The V end lost 1 base, the J end lost 2 bases, and 11 bases lay between the germline ends. The CDR3 is 15 residues long. Germline values: CDR1 SGHTA, CDR2 FQGNSA. CDR3 sequence reads: CASSLVDRANTEAFF. The CDR3 DNA sequence: TGTGCCAGCAGCTTAGTCGACAGAGCAAACACTGAAGCTTTCTTT.

This clone is a singleton in its sample. This chain links TRBV6-1 with TRBJ2-1; 10 positions agree with TRBD2. Germline trimming cut 7 bases from V and 4 bases from J; bases unmatched to any gene: 7. Germline lookup yields CDR1 MNHNS and CDR2 SASEGT. This CDR3 is built from 15 residues. Here the CDR3 reads CASTEGLAAYNEQFF. CDR3 in DNA: TGTGCCAGCACCGAAGGACTAGCGGCTTACAATGAGCAGTTCTTC.

This chain connects TRBV7-2 to TRBJ1-2; 10 bases line up with TRBD1. CDR3 length: 12 residues. V was pared by 4 bases and J by 7 bases, with 0 bases of the junction left unmatched. The V gene's germline CDR1 is SGHTA and CDR2 FQGNSA. CDR3 sequence reads: CASSWTGGGYTF. The CDR3 region has the DNA TGTGCCAGCAGCTGGACAGGGGGTGGCTACACCTTC.

This chain uses TRBV5-5 with TRBJ1-1; D might be TRBD1 (6 bases). Germline V CDR1 and CDR2: SGHKS, YYEKEE (reference sequence). Trimming left V 3 bases short and J 8 bases short, with 11 bases between. This CDR3 spans 12 amino acids. This chain's CDR3 is CASSYTGTEAFF. The CDR3, as DNA: TGTGCCAGCAGCTATACTGGGACAGAAGCTTTCTTT.

This clone was counted between two and nine times. This sequence joins TRBV4-1 and TRBJ1-5; D is unclear. Germline CDR1 is MGHRA and CDR2 is YSYEKL. V shed 1 base and J shed 5 bases, with 6 bases lying between them. The CDR3 runs to 13 residues. The CDR3 spells CASSQVRDQPQHF. Written as DNA, the CDR3 is TGCGCCAGCAGCCAAGTTCGAGATCAGCCCCAGCATTTT.

This chain connects TRBV2 to TRBJ2-2; 14 nucleotides align to TRBD2. Germline CDR1 SNHLY, CDR2 FYNNEI. Trimming took 5 bases from V and 5 from J; bases not matched to a gene: 7. This CDR3 region has 17 residues. Here the CDR3 DNA reads TGTGCCAGCAGTTATAGACTAGCGGGGGGGCTAACCGGGGAGCTGTTTTTT. It is translated as CASSYRLAGGLTGELFF. The whole variable domain, remainder taken from reference TRBV2 and TRBJ2-2, is EPEVTQTPSHQVTQMGQEVILRCVPISNHLYFYWYRQILGQKVEFLVSFYNNEISEKSEIFDDQFSVERPDGSNFTLKIRSTKLEDSAMYFCASSYRLAGGLTGELFFGEGSRLTVL.

This clone was seen a handful of times. The rearrangement links TRBV4-1 to TRBJ2-7; possibly TRBD2 for D (7 bases). This CDR3 has 14 amino acids. CDR1 and CDR2 from the germline V gene are MGHRA and YSYEKL. Deletions cut 6 bases from V and 2 bases from J, with 14 bases between. This CDR3 is CASSEGGITYEQYF. For the CDR3, the DNA is TGCGCCAGCAGTGAGGGGGGGATAACCTACGAGCAGTACTTC.